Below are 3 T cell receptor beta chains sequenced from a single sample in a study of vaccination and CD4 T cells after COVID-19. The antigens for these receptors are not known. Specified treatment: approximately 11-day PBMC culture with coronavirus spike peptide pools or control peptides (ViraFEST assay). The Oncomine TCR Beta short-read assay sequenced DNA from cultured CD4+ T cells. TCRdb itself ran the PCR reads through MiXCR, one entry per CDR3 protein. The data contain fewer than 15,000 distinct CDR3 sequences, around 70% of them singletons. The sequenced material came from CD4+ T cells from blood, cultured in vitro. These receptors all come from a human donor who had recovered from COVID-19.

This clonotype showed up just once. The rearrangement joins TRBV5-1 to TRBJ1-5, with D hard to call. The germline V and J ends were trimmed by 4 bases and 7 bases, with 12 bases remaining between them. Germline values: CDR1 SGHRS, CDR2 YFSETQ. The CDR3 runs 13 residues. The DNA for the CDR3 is TGCGCCAGCAGCCCGGTCCCGGGACAGCCCCAGCATTTT. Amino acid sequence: CASSPVPGQPQHF. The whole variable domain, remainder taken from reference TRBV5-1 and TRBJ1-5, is KAGVTQTPRYLIKTRGQQVTLSCSPISGHRSVSWYQQTPGQGLQFLFEYFSETQRNKGNFPGRFSGRQFSNSRSEMNVSTLELGDSALYLCASSPVPGQPQHFGDGTRLSIL.

CDR3 protein: CASSLGPSSYSYNEQFF. CDR3 coding DNA: TGTGCCAGCAGCTTGGGGCCTTCTAGCTACTCTTACAATGAGCAGTTCTTC. V and J are TRBV7-3 and TRBJ2-1; D is perhaps TRBD1 or TRBD2 (5 bases each). The CDR3 covers 17 residues. In germline, CDR1 is SGHTA, CDR2 FQGTGA. The V end was cut by 3 bases, the J end by 4 bases, with 19 bases between.

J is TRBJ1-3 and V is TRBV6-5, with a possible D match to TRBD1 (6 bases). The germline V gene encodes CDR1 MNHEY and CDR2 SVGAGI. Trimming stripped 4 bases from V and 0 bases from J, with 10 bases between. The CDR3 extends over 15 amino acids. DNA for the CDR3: TGTGCCAGCAGTTCCACAGGGCCCTCTGGAAACACCATATATTTT. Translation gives CASSSTGPSGNTIYF.